This T cell receptor (beta chain) was retrieved from a study of blood T cell repertoires in COVID-19. The method was immunoSEQ multiplex PCR; TCRdb's version includes in-frame clones alone and lacks a portion of them. The sample comprises some 250,000 clones, 60% to 75% of which are singletons, and approximately 3.2% rests with the top ten. The trim removed 5 bases at V and 5 bases at J, leaving 1 base unmatched. This CDR3 spans 13 amino acids. Germline CDR1 LNHDA, CDR2 SQIVND (reference sequence). The receptor was isolated from an elderly woman with acute or convalescent COVID-19. The chain couples TRBV19 to TRBJ1-4; 8 bases match TRBD1. Input material: peripheral blood. CDR3 region: CASSDRGNEKLFF. CDR3 sequence (DNA): TGTGCCAGTAGTGACAGGGGCAATGAAAAACTGTTTTTT.